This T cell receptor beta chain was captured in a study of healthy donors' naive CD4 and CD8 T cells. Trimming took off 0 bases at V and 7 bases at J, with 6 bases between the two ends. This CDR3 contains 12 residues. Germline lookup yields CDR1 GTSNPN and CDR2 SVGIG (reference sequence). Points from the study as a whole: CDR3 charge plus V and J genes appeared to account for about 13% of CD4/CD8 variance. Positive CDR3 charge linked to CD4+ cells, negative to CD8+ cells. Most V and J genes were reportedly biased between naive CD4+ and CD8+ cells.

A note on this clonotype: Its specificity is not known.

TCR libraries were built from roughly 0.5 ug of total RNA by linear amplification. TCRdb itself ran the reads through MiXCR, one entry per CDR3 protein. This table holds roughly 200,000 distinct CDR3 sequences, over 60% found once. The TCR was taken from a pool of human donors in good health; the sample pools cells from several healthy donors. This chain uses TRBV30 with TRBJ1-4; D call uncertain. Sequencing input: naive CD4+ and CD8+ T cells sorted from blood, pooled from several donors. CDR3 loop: CAWSVEGEKLFF. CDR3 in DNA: TGTGCCTGGAGTGTAGAAGGTGAAAAACTGTTTTTT.